The following is a T cell receptor (beta chain) sequence with its context. Its antigen is currently unknown. The identical CDR3 is also encoded by other nucleotide sequences in the sample. Germline trimming cut 5 bases from V and 2 bases from J; bases unmatched to any gene: 4. The CDR3 totals 14 residues. In germline, CDR1 is SEHNR, CDR2 FQNEAQ (reference sequence). Samples underwent the assay at deep level. The method was immunoSEQ multiplex PCR; TCRdb's version includes in-frame clones alone and lacks a portion of them. The data contain roughly 1,800,000 clones, about 95% of them singletons. CD45RO-negative CD8 cells positively selected for CCR7 made up the naive population, which excluded terminally differentiated effector memory CD45RA+ cells. These data come from a study of shared clonotypes between healthy human individuals. Study summary: Per donor, CD8 memory used one plate, CD8 naive used two, CD4 memory used three and CD4 naive used three.

Overall study results and limits: Unshared clonotypes carried lower generation probabilities than those common to all four donors. It was expected that sequencing depth would affect clonotype sharing among donors.

This TCR came from a man younger than 30 in good health. The sample was naive CD8+ T cells sorted from blood. The chain recombines TRBV7-9 with TRBJ2-7; TRBD1 agrees at 9 bases. The CDR3 region is CASSPTGGPYEQYF. In nucleotides, the CDR3 is TGTGCCAGCAGCCCGACAGGGGGGCCCTACGAGCAGTACTTC.